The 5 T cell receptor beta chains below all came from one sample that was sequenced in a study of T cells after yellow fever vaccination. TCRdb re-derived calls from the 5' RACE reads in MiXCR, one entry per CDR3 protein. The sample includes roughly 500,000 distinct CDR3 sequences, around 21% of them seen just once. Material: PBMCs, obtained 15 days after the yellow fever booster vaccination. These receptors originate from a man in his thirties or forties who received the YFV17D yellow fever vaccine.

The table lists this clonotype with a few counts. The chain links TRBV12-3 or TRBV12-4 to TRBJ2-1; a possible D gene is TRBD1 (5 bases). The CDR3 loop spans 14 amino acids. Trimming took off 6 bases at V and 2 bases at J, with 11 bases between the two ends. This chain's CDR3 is CASSRVGTYNEQFF. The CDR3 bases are TGTGCCAGCAGCAGGGTGGGAACCTACAATGAGCAGTTCTTC.

The CDR3 nucleotides read TGTGCCAGCAGTTTTGGGGTGGGGGCCTACGAGCAGTACTTC. Encoded protein: CASSFGVGAYEQYF. The chain recombines TRBV27 with TRBJ2-7, with D tentatively TRBD1 or TRBD2 (5 bases each). CDR3 length equals 14 residues. Per the germline V gene, CDR1 is MNHEY and CDR2 is SMNVEV (reference sequence). Trimming took off 3 bases at V and 2 bases at J, with 11 bases between the two ends.

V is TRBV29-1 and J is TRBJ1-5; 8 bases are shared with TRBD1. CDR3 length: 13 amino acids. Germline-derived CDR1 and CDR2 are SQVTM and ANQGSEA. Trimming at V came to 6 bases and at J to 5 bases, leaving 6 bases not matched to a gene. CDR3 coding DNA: TGCAGCGTAAGCGACAGGGGCGATCAGCCCCAGCATTTT. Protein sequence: CSVSDRGDQPQHF.

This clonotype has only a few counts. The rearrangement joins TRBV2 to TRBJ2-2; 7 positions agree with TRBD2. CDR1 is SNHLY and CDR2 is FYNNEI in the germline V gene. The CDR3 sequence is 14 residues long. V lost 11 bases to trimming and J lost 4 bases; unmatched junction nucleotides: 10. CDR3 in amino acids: CASQAGYLTGELFF. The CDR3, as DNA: TGTGCCTCCCAAGCGGGGTACCTCACCGGGGAGCTGTTTTTT.

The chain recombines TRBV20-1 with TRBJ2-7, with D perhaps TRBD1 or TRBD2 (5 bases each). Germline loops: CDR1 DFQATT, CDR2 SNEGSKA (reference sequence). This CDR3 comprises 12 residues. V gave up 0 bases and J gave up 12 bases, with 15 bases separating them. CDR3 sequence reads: CSAREGDVVTYF. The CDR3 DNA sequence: TGCAGTGCTAGAGAAGGGGACGTAGTAACGTACTTC.